This passage covers 18 T cell receptor beta chains from one sample sequenced in a study of early T cells in non-severe SARS-CoV-2 infection. TCRdb re-called the 5' RACE reads with MiXCR, one entry per CDR3 protein. The sample has more than 85,000 distinct CDR3 sequences, over 10% seen once. Sequencing was carried out using whole blood. The receptors were gathered from an adult who was a healthcare worker with PCR-confirmed SARS-CoV-2 infection or an uninfected control (not recorded which).

This clonotype was recorded a few times. The chain combines TRBV6-5 with TRBJ2-7; D gene ambiguous. V was shortened by 4 bases and J by 7 bases, with 14 bases between the two germline ends. CDR1 MNHEY and CDR2 SVGAGI come from the germline V gene. The CDR3 is 13 amino acids. The DNA for the CDR3 is TGTGCCAGCAGTTTTTCGGGTTTAGGGGAGCAGTACTTC. This translates into CASSFSGLGEQYF.

This clonotype appeared many times. The chain uses TRBV20-1 and TRBJ2-1; D is undetermined. Between the trimmed V and J ends, which lost 3 bases and 7 bases, there was a span of 7 bases. This CDR3 spans 11 amino acids. Per the germline V gene, CDR1 is DFQATT and CDR2 is SNEGSKA (reference sequence). CDR3 amino acids: CSASRVNEQFF. In DNA, the CDR3 is TGCAGTGCTAGTCGGGTTAATGAGCAGTTCTTC.

This rearrangement joins TRBV4-3 to TRBJ2-7; no reliable D call. Per the germline V gene, CDR1 is LGHNA and CDR2 is YSLEER. V was clipped by 0 bases and J by 4 bases, with 13 bases between them. This CDR3 comprises 15 residues. The CDR3 loop reads CASSQDRGTRYEQYF. CDR3 bases: TGCGCCAGCAGCCAAGATCGCGGCACGCGGTACGAGCAGTACTTC.

The rearrangement uses TRBV5-1 and TRBJ2-7; D is perhaps TRBD1 (5 bases). V was pared by 5 bases and J by 3 bases, with 12 bases between. The CDR3 runs 13 residues. Per the germline V gene, CDR1 is SGHRS and CDR2 is YFSETQ. For the CDR3, the DNA is TGCGCCAGCAGGACGGCCCAGGGCTACGAGCAGTACTTC. Amino acid sequence: CASRTAQGYEQYF.

The genes are TRBV5-1 and TRBJ1-1, with a tentative D call TRBD1 (5 bases). Germline V CDR1 and CDR2: SGHRS, YFSETQ. V lost 0 bases and J 2 bases, leaving 8 bases between the germline ends. CDR3 size: 14 residues. DNA of the CDR3: TGCGCCAGCAGCTTGGCAACAGGAAACACTGAAGCTTTCTTT. This encodes CASSLATGNTEAFF.

Ten or more counts support this clonotype. The chain has TRBV10-1 and TRBJ2-7, with 7 bases lining up with TRBD2. Germline V CDR1 and CDR2: WNHNN, SYGVQD (reference sequence). The CDR3 covers 16 residues. J lost 4 bases, V lost 0 bases, and 9 bases had no gene match. This CDR3 reads CASSESKLASRYEQYF. The CDR3, as DNA: TGCGCCAGCAGTGAGTCGAAACTAGCGAGCCGTTACGAGCAGTACTTC.

In its sample, this clonotype was seen many times. V is TRBV9 and J is TRBJ2-1; 10 bases fit TRBD2. Trimming removed 4 bases from V and 8 bases from J; junction bases left unmatched: 9. This CDR3 is built from 15 residues. CDR1 and CDR2 from the germline V gene are SGDLS and YYNGEE. Here the CDR3 reads CASSPRLAGVYEQFF. The CDR3 coding sequence is TGTGCCAGCAGCCCCCGGCTAGCGGGAGTCTATGAGCAGTTCTTC.

This clonotype was picked up many times. J is TRBJ1-5 and V is TRBV9; no reliable D call. Per the germline V gene, CDR1 is SGDLS and CDR2 is YYNGEE. The CDR3 is made up of 14 amino acids. V was trimmed by 0 bases and J by 9 bases, leaving 13 bases between them. CDR3 in amino acids: CASSVGLLGLPQHF. DNA of the CDR3: TGTGCCAGCAGCGTAGGTCTCCTAGGATTGCCCCAGCATTTT.

This clonotype was detected ten times or more. The J gene is TRBJ2-3, the V gene TRBV28, with D possibly TRBD2 on 5 matching bases. V lost 3 bases, J lost 2 bases, and 18 bases lay in between. The CDR3 is 17 residues long. The germline gives CDR1 MDHEN, CDR2 SYDVKM. CDR3: CASSFPSFSGITDTQYF. The CDR3 coding sequence is TGTGCCAGCAGTTTTCCATCCTTTTCGGGAATCACAGATACGCAGTATTTT.

This clonotype occurred many times. J is TRBJ2-7 and V is TRBV6-5; 8 nucleotides line up with TRBD2. Germline loops: CDR1 MNHEY, CDR2 SVGAGI. The V segment lost 2 bases and the J segment 7 bases; nucleotides outside the gene matches: 4. The CDR3 spans 13 residues. The CDR3: CASSYGLAGEQYF. The CDR3 region has the DNA TGTGCCAGCAGTTACGGACTAGCAGGGGAGCAGTACTTC.

This clonotype occurred a few times. This rearrangement joins TRBV12-3 or TRBV12-4 to TRBJ2-7; no clear D gene. V was pared by 3 bases and J by 7 bases, with 7 bases between. This CDR3 is 11 amino acids long. The CDR3 DNA sequence: TGTGCCAGCAGTTTCTCGCGGGAGCAGTACTTC. This codes for CASSFSREQYF.

The chain links TRBV4-2 to TRBJ2-7, with D perhaps being TRBD1 or TRBD2 (6 bases each). Germline CDR1 is LGHNA and CDR2 is YNFKEQ. The V and J ends lost 0 bases and 5 bases respectively, with 14 bases between them. The CDR3 covers 15 residues. The CDR3 region is CASSQDSGAYDEQYF. CDR3 in DNA: TGTGCCAGCAGCCAAGATTCGGGGGCCTACGACGAGCAGTACTTC.

This clonotype was observed at least ten times. The chain recombines TRBV4-2 with TRBJ2-3; D uncertain. The CDR3 length is 12 residues. Germline assignment: CDR1 LGHNA and CDR2 YNFKEQ. V was trimmed by 1 base and J by 4 bases, leaving 3 bases between them. CDR3 amino acids: CASSQGPDTQYF. The DNA of the CDR3 is TGTGCCAGCAGCCAAGGCCCAGATACGCAGTATTTT.

This clonotype showed up many times. V usage is TRBV5-5 and J usage is TRBJ2-7; the D is unclear. The CDR3 consists of 16 residues. Germline loops: CDR1 SGHKS, CDR2 YYEKEE (reference sequence). With 4 bases removed from V and 3 bases from J, the gap between germline ends came to 20 bases. CDR3 protein: CASSPEPLIGDYEQYF. In DNA form, the CDR3 reads TGTGCCAGCAGCCCCGAGCCGCTGATAGGTGACTACGAGCAGTACTTC.

In this sample, this clonotype turned up many times. The chain has TRBV21-1 and TRBJ2-5; the table's D gene call, TRBD1, was not cross checked with the DNA. TRBV21-1 corresponds to a pseudogene. This CDR3 is built from 17 residues. The CDR3 nucleotides read TGTGCCAGCAGCAAAGCCCACGACAGGCAGTTCCAAGAGACCCAGTACTTC. This sequence encodes CASSKAHDRQFQETQYF.

This clonotype has just a few counts. This rearrangement joins TRBV19 to TRBJ2-2, with D hard to call. The CDR3 spans 14 residues. V was shortened by 3 bases and J by 3 bases, with 8 bases between the two germline ends. Looked up from germline, CDR1 is LNHDA and CDR2 is SQIVND (reference sequence). DNA of the CDR3: TGTGCCAGTAGTATTGGGCTTTACACCGGGGAGCTGTTTTTT. Protein product: CASSIGLYTGELFF.

This clonotype was found a few times. The genes are TRBV12-5 and TRBJ2-1, with TRBD2 as a possible D gene (5 bases). Germline CDR1 is LGHNT and CDR2 is FRNRAP. V lost 3 bases, J lost 8 bases, and 8 bases lay in between. This CDR3 spans 12 amino acids. The chain's CDR3 is CASGFGRDEQFF. The CDR3 nucleotides read TGTGCTAGTGGTTTTGGGCGGGATGAGCAGTTCTTC.

This clonotype was counted a few times. The V gene is TRBV3-1, the J gene TRBJ1-5; no definite D call. Trimming left V 5 bases short and J 3 bases short, with 8 bases between. The CDR3 consists of 13 residues. Germline lookup yields CDR1 LGHDT and CDR2 YNNKEL (reference sequence). The CDR3 nucleotides read TGTGCCAGCAGCACTGCCCCCAATCAGCCCCAGCATTTT. Its protein is CASSTAPNQPQHF.